Shown below are 17 T cell receptor beta chains from a single sample sequenced in a study of cytomegalovirus exposure and HLA in healthy donors. The study ran its PCR with 60 Vbeta and 13 Jbeta primers. Sequenced by immunoSEQ multiplex PCR; TCRdb stores in-frame clones only, minus some. There are about 160,000 clones in the sample; roughly 75% occur only once, and 1% lies in the top ten. Material: PBMCs. Receptors were obtained from a woman between 45 and 65 years old in good health and CMV-seropositive.

This chain connects TRBV18 to TRBJ1-1; D is perhaps TRBD1 (5 bases). Trimming left V 2 bases short and J 2 bases short, with 9 bases between. The germline V gene has CDR1 KGHSH and CDR2 LQKENI. The CDR3 loop spans 14 amino acids. The CDR3 nucleotides are TGTGCCAGCTCACCATCCAGGGTAAACACTGAAGCTTTCTTT. As protein: CASSPSRVNTEAFF.

V is TRBV28 and J is TRBJ1-2; no clear D gene. CDR3 size: 13 residues. CDR1 and CDR2 (germline): MDHEN, SYDVKM. Trimming cost V 3 bases and J 2 bases, with 7 bases left between them. The DNA for the CDR3 is TGTGCCAGCAGTTTTAAAATGAACTATGGCTACACCTTC. Residues: CASSFKMNYGYTF.

The chain uses TRBV28 and TRBJ1-6; 7 bases match TRBD1. This CDR3 has 15 residues. The V and J ends lost 1 base and 8 bases, in that order; junction bases with no gene match: 5. CDR1 MDHEN and CDR2 SYDVKM come from the germline V gene. CDR3 sequence reads: CASSLSDRTDSPLHF. The CDR3 DNA follows: TGTGCCAGCAGTTTATCGGACAGGACGGATTCACCCCTCCACTTT.

The chain links TRBV2 to TRBJ2-1; TRBD2 matches 8 bases. The germline V gene has CDR1 SNHLY and CDR2 FYNNEI. The CDR3 sequence is 15 residues long. Trimming at V came to 8 bases and at J to 0 bases, leaving 6 bases not matched to a gene. CDR3: CASGIAGSSYNEQFF. CDR3 DNA sequence: TGTGCCAGCGGAATAGCGGGGAGCTCCTACAATGAGCAGTTCTTC.

The chain recombines TRBV4-1 with TRBJ1-4; D might be TRBD1 (5 bases). The length of the CDR3 is 15 residues. Between the trimmed V and J ends, which lost 1 base and 4 bases, there was a span of 10 bases. From germline, CDR1 is MGHRA and CDR2 YSYEKL. The CDR3 DNA reads as TGCGCCAGCAGCCAAGGGAGGGGCTTTAATGAAAAACTGTTTTTT. This codes for CASSQGRGFNEKLFF.

The J gene is TRBJ1-2, the V gene TRBV10-1; D not certain. V lost 9 bases, J lost 8 bases, and 22 bases lay in between. The CDR3 has 14 residues. The V gene's germline CDR1 is WNHNN and CDR2 SYGVQD (reference sequence). The CDR3 spells CARGIHPGGNGYTF. In DNA form, the CDR3 reads TGCGCCAGGGGTATACATCCGGGAGGAAACGGCTACACCTTC.

This clone was seen more than once but under ten times. The chain employs TRBV6-6 and TRBJ1-2, with TRBD1 matching over 9 bases. The V gene end was trimmed by 0 bases and the J gene end by 6 bases; junction bases not matched to a gene: 2. The CDR3 runs to 14 residues. In germline, CDR1 is MNHNY, CDR2 SVGAGI (reference sequence). CDR3 nucleotide sequence: TGTGCCAGCAGTTACTCGGGACAGGGACATGGCTACACCTTC. Encoded protein: CASSYSGQGHGYTF.

This chain joins TRBV7-2 and TRBJ1-2; the D is unclear. The CDR3 extends over 12 amino acids. The V end was cut by 7 bases, the J end by 0 bases, with 6 bases between. CDR1 is SGHTA and CDR2 is FQGNSA in the germline V gene. The DNA for the CDR3 is TGTGCCAGCACCGGAGCTAACTATGGCTACACCTTC. Amino acids: CASTGANYGYTF.

In its sample, this clone was seen a few times. The genes are TRBV25-1 and TRBJ2-7; no clear D gene. Germline lookup yields CDR1 MGHDK and CDR2 SYGVNS. The length of the CDR3 is 13 residues. The V end was cut by 3 bases, the J end by 2 bases, with 8 bases between. CDR3 in amino acids: CASSEVGPYEQYF. The CDR3, as DNA: TGTGCCAGCAGTGAGGTTGGGCCCTACGAGCAGTACTTC.

The chain couples TRBV15 to TRBJ1-2; 10 bases are shared with TRBD1. Germline-derived CDR1 and CDR2 are LNHNV and YYDKDF (reference sequence). This CDR3 has 15 residues. The J segment lost 8 bases and the V segment lost 3 bases, leaving 9 bases of the junction unmatched. CDR3 amino acids: CATSSGVGTGEGYTF. The CDR3 DNA reads TGTGCCACCAGCAGTGGGGTAGGGACAGGGGAAGGCTACACCTTC.

This clone has just one count. The chain combines TRBV27 with TRBJ2-3; 9 positions agree with TRBD2. With 3 bases clipped from V and 2 bases from J, the junction kept 9 bases outside the gene matches. The CDR3 extends over 17 amino acids. Germline V gene sequence: CDR1 MNHEY, CDR2 SMNVEV (reference sequence). CDR3 in DNA: TGTGCCAGCAGTTTCCGGACTAGCGTAAGGTCCACAGATACGCAGTATTTT. It specifies CASSFRTSVRSTDTQYF.

The V call is TRBV5-5, the J call TRBJ2-7, with D possibly being TRBD1 (5 bases). Germline V CDR1 and CDR2: SGHKS, YYEKEE (reference sequence). V was cut by 0 bases and J by 5 bases, with 12 bases left in between. The CDR3 length is 14 residues. This CDR3 reads CASSLGQGRDEQYF. The CDR3 DNA follows: TGTGCCAGCAGCTTGGGGCAGGGTAGGGACGAGCAGTACTTC.

The chain couples TRBV4-3 to TRBJ1-1; 9 bases map to TRBD1. V lost 0 bases and J lost 6; bases outside the gene matches: 5. CDR1 is LGHNA, CDR2 YSLEER, per germline. This CDR3 spans 15 amino acids. The CDR3 DNA is TGCGCCAGCAGCCAAGATAGGACAGGGGTACCTGAAGCTTTCTTT. Translating it yields CASSQDRTGVPEAFF.

This clone was detected a few times. The CDR3 loop is CASSGWDRGPGDQPQHF. CDR3 nucleotides: TGTGCCAGCAGTGGTTGGGACAGGGGGCCCGGGGATCAGCCCCAGCATTTT. The V call is TRBV2, the J call TRBJ1-5, with 12 positions matching TRBD1. With 4 bases clipped from V and 5 bases from J, the junction kept 9 bases outside the gene matches. The CDR3 is 17 residues long. Germline V gene data show CDR1 as SNHLY and CDR2 as FYNNEI.

CDR3 sequence (DNA): TGTGCCAGCACCCTCGGACAGGGCTCTGGCTACACCTTC. Translating it yields CASTLGQGSGYTF. V gene TRBV6-5 combines with J gene TRBJ1-2; 8 bases are shared with TRBD1. The CDR3 loop spans 13 amino acids. J lost 7 bases, V lost 7 bases, and 8 bases had no gene match. Per the germline V gene, CDR1 is MNHEY and CDR2 is SVGAGI.

The V gene is TRBV2, the J gene TRBJ2-7, with TRBD2 identical over 13 bases. J lost 7 bases, V lost 6 bases, and 12 bases had no gene match. Germline V gives CDR1 SNHLY, CDR2 FYNNEI. The CDR3 sequence is 16 residues long. Here the CDR3 reads CASRETSGGLSKEQYF. The CDR3 DNA reads TGTGCCAGCAGGGAGACTAGCGGGGGGCTGTCTAAGGAGCAGTACTTC.

V gene TRBV15 combines with J gene TRBJ1-1; maybe TRBD1 (6 bases). There are 17 residues in the CDR3. Germline V lookup: CDR1 LNHNV, CDR2 YYDKDF (reference sequence). V lost 1 base, J lost 4 bases, and 19 bases lay in between. The CDR3 DNA is TGTGCCACCAGCAGAGGGGGGGGCAGAGGAATCGGCACTGAAGCTTTCTTT. Translation: CATSRGGGRGIGTEAFF.